This is a list of T cell receptor beta chains from one sample in a study of T cells in Graves' hyperthyroidism and ophthalmopathy. TCRdb reprocessed the multiplex PCR reads with MiXCR, giving one entry per CDR3 protein. There are around 700,000 distinct CDR3 sequences in the sample; around 19% occur only once, and approximately 15% lies in the top ten. The sequenced sample consisted of blood. These TCRs come from a woman aged 45-65 years with Graves' hyperthyroidism that later progressed to Graves' ophthalmopathy. Both conserved end residues are part of each CDR3. A D gene is named only where the DNA matches it firmly. Clone size is stated in some rows and not others, as once, few, many or a class when expanded.

J,size,D,V,length,CDR3,DNA
TRBJ2-1,.,TRBD2,TRBV7-2,16,CASSLVGTSRMNEQFF,TGTGCCAGCAGCTTAGTCGGGACTAGCCGTATGAATGAGCAGTTCTTC
TRBJ1-2,many,.,TRBV2,11,CASSELHGYTF,TGTGCCAGCAGTGAGCTCCATGGCTACACCTTC
TRBJ2-1,once,.,TRBV25-1,14,CASSDRGTYNEQFF,TGTGCCAGCAGTGACAGGGGTACCTACAATGAGCAGTTCTTC
TRBJ2-1,many,TRBD2,TRBV20-1,16,CSASRIAGGRYNEQFF,TGCAGTGCTAGCCGAATTGCGGGGGGGCGGTACAATGAGCAGTTCTTC
TRBJ2-5,many,.,TRBV15,14,CATGSRGLQETQYF,TGTGCCACCGGGAGCAGGGGATTACAAGAGACCCAGTACTTC
TRBJ2-1,.,TRBD2,TRBV7-9,14,CAGRGGGSYNEQFF,TGTGCCGGACGTGGGGGGGGCTCCTACAATGAGCAGTTCTTC
TRBJ2-3,once,TRBD2,TRBV20-1,18,CSAGRLAGGPFVTDTQYF,TGCAGTGCTGGGAGACTAGCGGGGGGGCCATTTGTGACAGATACGCAGTATTTT
TRBJ2-7,many,TRBD1,TRBV20-1,14,CSARPGQGTYEQYF,TGCAGTGCAAGACCGGGACAGGGGACCTACGAGCAGTACTTC
TRBJ2-5,few,.,TRBV5-6,16,CASSLGFLTTQETQYF,TGTGCCAGCAGCTTGGGGTTTTTGACAACTCAAGAGACCCAGTACTTC
TRBJ2-7,few,TRBD1,TRBV15,16,CATSRVGTGSLDEQYF,TGTGCCACCAGCAGGGTGGGGACAGGGAGCCTAGACGAGCAGTACTTC
TRBJ1-1,.,.,TRBV4-1,14,CASSDLYGNTEAFF,TGCGCCAGCAGCGACCTTTATGGGAACACTGAAGCTTTCTTT
TRBJ2-7,few,.,TRBV29-1,12,CSVEAGTYEQYF,TGCAGCGTTGAGGCAGGGACCTACGAGCAGTACTTC
TRBJ2-5,.,.,TRBV3-1,15,CASSQAGRGAETQYF,TGTGCCAGCAGCCAAGCTGGCAGGGGGGCAGAGACCCAGTACTTC
TRBJ2-2,.,.,TRBV20-1,12,CSAHWGTGELFF,TGCAGTGCGCACTGGGGCACCGGGGAGCTGTTTTTT
TRBJ2-2,.,TRBD1,TRBV3-1,16,CASSRHLGQGTGELFF,TGTGCCAGCAGCCGCCACCTGGGACAGGGGACCGGGGAGCTGTTTTTT
TRBJ1-1,few,TRBD1,TRBV7-2,14,CASSWGQYNTEAFF,TGTGCCAGCAGCTGGGGACAGTATAACACTGAAGCTTTCTTT
TRBJ2-3,.,TRBD2,TRBV12-5,15,CASGLASGGADTQYF,TGTGCTAGTGGTTTGGCTAGCGGGGGAGCAGATACGCAGTATTTT